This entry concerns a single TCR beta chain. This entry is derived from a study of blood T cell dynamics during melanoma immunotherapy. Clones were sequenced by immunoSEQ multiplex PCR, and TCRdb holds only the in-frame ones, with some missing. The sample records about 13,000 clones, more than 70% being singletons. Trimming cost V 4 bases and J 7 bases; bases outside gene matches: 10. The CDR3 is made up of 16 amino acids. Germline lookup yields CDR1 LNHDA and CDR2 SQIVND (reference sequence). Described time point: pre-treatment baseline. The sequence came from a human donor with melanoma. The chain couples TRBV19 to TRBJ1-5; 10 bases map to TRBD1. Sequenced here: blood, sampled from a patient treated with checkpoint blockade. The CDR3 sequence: CASSTQTGGRGQPQHF. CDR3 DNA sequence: TGTGCCAGTAGTACGCAGACAGGGGGCAGGGGGCAGCCCCAGCATTTT.